The 27 T cell receptor beta chains given below trace back to one sample, sequenced in a study of T cells after yellow fever vaccination. Using its own MiXCR run on the 5' RACE reads, TCRdb lists one record per CDR3 protein. The table records 450,000 to 550,000 distinct CDR3 sequences, around a fifth of them present only once. Sequenced here: PBMCs, sampled approximately 22 days after the first yellow fever vaccination. The origin of the receptors is a man aged 18 to 30 who received the YFV17D yellow fever vaccine.

CDR3 loop: CATSRDSGNQPQHF. As DNA, the CDR3 is TGTGCCACCAGCAGAGATAGCGGCAATCAGCCCCAGCATTTT. V and J are TRBV15 and TRBJ1-5; D gene ambiguous. Germline lookup yields CDR1 LNHNV and CDR2 YYDKDF (reference sequence). CDR3 length: 14 amino acids. Trimming stripped 0 bases from V and 2 bases from J, with 5 bases between.

This clonotype appeared a few times. This chain links TRBV20-1 with TRBJ2-1; D gene unclear. V gave up 4 bases and J gave up 5 bases, with 15 bases separating them. The CDR3 has 14 amino acids. Germline V gives CDR1 DFQATT, CDR2 SNEGSKA (reference sequence). CDR3 in amino acids: CSAIGLYIDNEQFF. DNA for the CDR3: TGCAGTGCTATAGGGCTATACATTGACAATGAGCAGTTCTTC.

The chain links TRBV6-1 to TRBJ2-7, with 10 bases aligning to TRBD1. There are 14 residues in the CDR3. From germline, CDR1 is MNHNS and CDR2 SASEGT. V was clipped by 10 bases and J by 4 bases; unmatched bases: 10. The DNA for the CDR3 is TGTGCCATAAAAGGGACAGGGGATTTGTACGAGCAGTACGTC. It codes for CAIKGTGDLYEQYV.

This chain links TRBV13 with TRBJ2-2, with D perhaps matching TRBD1 or TRBD2 (5 bases each). Germline V gene data show CDR1 as PRHDT and CDR2 as FYEKMQ (reference sequence). The CDR3 runs 14 residues. V gave up 5 bases and J gave up 5 bases, with 12 bases separating them. The CDR3, as DNA: TGTGCCAGCAGCCGGGGACGTCCGACCGGGGAGCTGTTTTTT. It encodes CASSRGRPTGELFF. The full variable domain, its missing parts supplied by reference TRBV13 and TRBJ2-2, is AAGVIQSPRHLIKEKRETATLKCYPIPRHDTVYWYQQGPGQDPQFLISFYEKMQSDKGSIPDRFSAQQFSDYHSELNMSSLELGDSALYFCASSRGRPTGELFFGEGSRLTVL.

This clonotype was observed a few times. This rearrangement joins TRBV3-1 to TRBJ2-4, with unresolved D. The germline CDR1 and CDR2 sequences are LGHDT and YNNKEL (reference sequence). There are 14 residues in the CDR3. Deletions cut 0 bases from V and 9 bases from J, with 12 bases between. CDR3 residues: CASSQDGEGGIQYF. In DNA form, the CDR3 reads TGTGCCAGCAGCCAAGATGGAGAAGGCGGCATTCAGTACTTC.

The V call is TRBV11-3, the J call TRBJ2-1; the D gene is possibly TRBD2 (5 bases). This CDR3 contains 15 residues. Germline V CDR1 and CDR2: SGHNT, YENEEA. Trimming left V 5 bases short and J 9 bases short, with 20 bases between. The CDR3 coding sequence is TGTGCCAGCAGCCCCCCCTCGGGGAGCCCCGGTGAGCAGTTCTTC. Its protein product is CASSPPSGSPGEQFF.

This clonotype was counted a few times. The V gene is TRBV29-1, the J gene TRBJ2-2, with D unclear. The V gene's germline CDR1 is SQVTM and CDR2 ANQGSEA. The CDR3 consists of 13 residues. Trimming shortened V by 7 bases and J by 1 base, and 10 bases separated the two germline ends. CDR3 residues: CSGGDRNTGELFF. The DNA of the CDR3 is TGCAGCGGGGGTGACCGGAACACCGGGGAGCTGTTTTTT.

V and J are TRBV12-3 or TRBV12-4 and TRBJ2-5; D is perhaps TRBD1 (5 bases). The CDR3 is 13 residues long. V gave up 2 bases and J gave up 5 bases, with 9 bases separating them. The CDR3 spells CASSLNRRETQYF. The CDR3 nucleotides are TGTGCCAGCAGTTTAAACAGGCGGGAGACCCAGTACTTC.

This chain connects TRBV9 to TRBJ2-6; a weak D match, TRBD1 (5 bases). V was trimmed by 4 bases and J by 2 bases, leaving 13 bases between them. This CDR3 is 16 amino acids long. The germline CDR1 and CDR2 sequences are SGDLS and YYNGEE. CDR3 nucleotide sequence: TGTGCCAGCAGCCCCCAGGGTGACCCTGGGGCCAACGTCCTGACTTTC. As protein: CASSPQGDPGANVLTF.

This clonotype turned up a few times. The genes are TRBV7-2 and TRBJ2-5; no definite D call. The CDR3 length is 15 residues. The V and J ends lost 1 base and 2 bases respectively, with 11 bases between them. The germline V gene has CDR1 SGHTA and CDR2 FQGNSA. The CDR3 DNA follows: TGTGCCAGCAGCTTAGATTTTTACAGACAAGAGACCCAGTACTTC. Translated: CASSLDFYRQETQYF. Combining the CDR3 with reference TRBV7-2 and TRBJ2-5 gives the whole variable domain GAGVSQSPSNKVTEKGKDVELRCDPISGHTALYWYRQSLGQGLEFLIYFQGNSAPDKSGLPSDRFSAERTGGSVSTLTIQRTQQEDSAVYLCASSLDFYRQETQYFGPGTRLLVL.

The V gene is TRBV7-2, the J gene TRBJ1-1; the D gene is possibly TRBD1 (5 bases). This CDR3 is built from 15 residues. Trimming stripped 4 bases from V and 1 base from J, with 13 bases between. CDR1 and CDR2 (germline): SGHTA, FQGNSA. CDR3 residues: CASSSIGTGNTEAFF. As DNA, the CDR3 is TGTGCCAGCAGCTCGATTGGGACGGGGAACACTGAAGCTTTCTTT.

The rearrangement uses TRBV2 and TRBJ1-1, with D unresolved. Germline values: CDR1 SNHLY, CDR2 FYNNEI. The V and J ends lost 2 bases and 3 bases respectively, with 13 bases between them. This CDR3 spans 15 amino acids. CDR3 protein: CASSEQSEMDTEAFF. For the CDR3, the DNA is TGTGCCAGCAGTGAACAATCGGAGATGGACACTGAAGCTTTCTTT.

The J gene is TRBJ2-7, the V gene TRBV5-1; TRBD2 might be the D (5 bases). Trimming stripped 3 bases from V and 1 base from J, with 14 bases between. The CDR3 spans 15 residues. CDR1 is SGHRS and CDR2 is YFSETQ in the germline V gene. The DNA of the CDR3 is TGCGCCAGCAGCTCCCTGGCGGGCAGTTCCTACGAGCAGTACTTC. Its translation: CASSSLAGSSYEQYF.

The chain recombines TRBV6-1 with TRBJ2-1, with 7 bases fitting TRBD1. Germline-derived CDR1 and CDR2 are MNHNS and SASEGT. The trim removed 10 bases at V and 7 bases at J, leaving 13 bases unmatched. This CDR3 spans 14 amino acids. The CDR3 DNA reads as TGTGCCACCACCGACAGGGTCTCGGCAAATGAGCAGTTCTTC. Encoded protein: CATTDRVSANEQFF.

As DNA, the CDR3 is TGTGCCAGCTCACCGTCAATGGACACTGAAGCTTTCTTT. Translating it yields CASSPSMDTEAFF. V gene TRBV18 combines with J gene TRBJ1-1, with D hard to call. V gave up 3 bases and J gave up 3 bases, with 8 bases separating them. This CDR3 is built from 13 residues. Germline values: CDR1 KGHSH, CDR2 LQKENI.

The CDR3 coding sequence is TGTGCCAGCAGCTTAAATATCGGTCGGGGGCGGACCGGGGAGCTGTTTTTT. Translating it yields CASSLNIGRGRTGELFF. The rearrangement uses TRBV7-2 and TRBJ2-2; D may match TRBD1 or TRBD2 (6 bases each). The CDR3 has 17 residues. The V and J ends lost 2 bases and 5 bases respectively, with 18 bases between them. Looked up from germline, CDR1 is SGHTA and CDR2 is FQGNSA.

The CDR3 bases are TGTGCCAGCAGTTTCCAGGGCCTCACCGGGGAGCTGTTTTTT. Translating gives CASSFQGLTGELFF. The V call is TRBV28, the J call TRBJ2-2; D is possibly TRBD1 (5 bases). Deletions cut 3 bases from V and 4 bases from J, with 9 bases between. The CDR3 is 14 residues long. Germline V gives CDR1 MDHEN, CDR2 SYDVKM. The entire variable domain, with the rest obtained from reference TRBV28 and TRBJ2-2, is as follows: DVKVTQSSRYLVKRTGEKVFLECVQDMDHENMFWYRQDPGLGLRLIYFSYDVKMKEKGDIPEGYSVSREKKERFSLILESASTNQTSMYLCASSFQGLTGELFFGEGSRLTVL.

The rearrangement links TRBV5-4 to TRBJ1-6, with D uncertain. The CDR3 sequence is 15 residues long. V was cut by 4 bases and J by 8 bases, with 16 bases left in between. Germline V gene data show CDR1 as SGHNT and CDR2 as YYREEE (reference sequence). The CDR3 bases are TGTGCCAGCAGCCCCTTACTGAGCGGGGATTCACCCCTCCACTTT. Translation gives CASSPLLSGDSPLHF.

This clonotype was seen a few times. The chain has TRBV4-2 and TRBJ2-7; D call uncertain. The CDR3 is 15 residues long. The V gene lost 0 bases and the J gene lost 3 bases, with 12 bases spanning the gap. Germline CDR1 LGHNA, CDR2 YNFKEQ. The CDR3 DNA is TGTGCCAGCAGCCAAGATTTGGGCCAGTACTACGAGCAGTACTTC. Residues: CASSQDLGQYYEQYF.

The chain joins TRBV5-1 to TRBJ1-1; D unclear. From germline, CDR1 is SGHRS and CDR2 YFSETQ. The length of the CDR3 is 15 residues. With 4 bases removed from V and 4 bases from J, the gap between germline ends came to 17 bases. The chain's CDR3 is CASSPDPGGTTEAFF. CDR3 in DNA: TGCGCCAGCAGCCCGGACCCCGGAGGTACCACTGAAGCTTTCTTT.

For the CDR3, the DNA is TGTGCCAGCAGGGACAGGGGGAAGTCCGGGGAGACCCAGTACTTC. It encodes CASRDRGKSGETQYF. The chain has TRBV7-9 and TRBJ2-5; TRBD1 matches 10 bases. The CDR3 loop spans 15 amino acids. The trim removed 6 bases at V and 5 bases at J, leaving 9 bases unmatched. In germline, CDR1 is SEHNR, CDR2 FQNEAQ (reference sequence).

V is TRBV6-1 and J is TRBJ2-7; 10 nucleotides match TRBD1. The CDR3 is 14 residues long. Per germline, CDR1 MNHNS and CDR2 SASEGT. V dropped 6 bases and J dropped 5; count of bases not matched to a gene: 7. The CDR3, as DNA: TGTGCCAGCAGCGGTGGGACAGGGGACCACGAGCAGTACTTC. It yields the protein CASSGGTGDHEQYF.

The chain uses TRBV5-1 and TRBJ2-1; D uncertain. Trimming cost V 5 bases and J 15 bases, with 12 bases left between them. CDR1 SGHRS and CDR2 YFSETQ come from the germline V gene. The CDR3 length is 10 residues. CDR3: CASRRISVFF. The CDR3 DNA is TGCGCCAGCAGGCGCATCTCGGTGTTCTTC.

Only a few counts were recorded for this clonotype. This chain connects TRBV9 to TRBJ1-2; D is possibly TRBD1 (6 bases). The CDR3 sequence is 13 residues long. The V gene lost 4 bases and the J gene lost 3 bases, with 10 bases spanning the gap. Germline V CDR1 and CDR2: SGDLS, YYNGEE. The CDR3 sequence: CASSSGVDYGYTF. The CDR3 DNA sequence: TGTGCCAGCAGCTCAGGGGTTGACTATGGCTACACCTTC.

This clonotype occurred a few times. This rearrangement joins TRBV5-6 to TRBJ1-4, with a tentative D call TRBD1 (5 bases). V was shortened by 3 bases and J by 7 bases, with 19 bases between the two germline ends. Germline V gives CDR1 SGHDT, CDR2 YYEEEE. This CDR3 is built from 16 residues. The DNA for the CDR3 is TGTGCCAGCAGCTCTTCCTTTACAGGTTTCTCTGAAAAACTGTTTTTT. This encodes CASSSSFTGFSEKLFF.

The J gene is TRBJ1-4, the V gene TRBV9; no reliable D call. The CDR3 has 15 residues. Germline CDR1 SGDLS, CDR2 YYNGEE. V was pared by 0 bases and J by 8 bases, with 14 bases between. Written as DNA, the CDR3 is TGTGCCAGCAGCGTAGAAGGGAATATAGGAGAAAAACTGTTTTTT. This gives the protein CASSVEGNIGEKLFF. The full variable domain, in which reference TRBV9 and TRBJ1-4 provide the parts outside the CDR3, is DSGVTQTPKHLITATGQRVTLRCSPRSGDLSVYWYQQSLDQGLQFLIQYYNGEERAKGNILERFSAQQFPDLHSELNLSSLELGDSALYFCASSVEGNIGEKLFFGSGTQLSVL.

The J gene is TRBJ1-5, the V gene TRBV9; D gene unclear. The V gene lost 4 bases and the J gene lost 7 bases, with 21 bases spanning the gap. Germline V gene lookup returns CDR1 SGDLS and CDR2 YYNGEE. CDR3 length: 16 amino acids. CDR3 loop: CASSSGSGQSEQPQHF. The CDR3 nucleotides read TGTGCCAGCAGCTCTGGGTCAGGCCAGTCAGAGCAGCCCCAGCATTTT.